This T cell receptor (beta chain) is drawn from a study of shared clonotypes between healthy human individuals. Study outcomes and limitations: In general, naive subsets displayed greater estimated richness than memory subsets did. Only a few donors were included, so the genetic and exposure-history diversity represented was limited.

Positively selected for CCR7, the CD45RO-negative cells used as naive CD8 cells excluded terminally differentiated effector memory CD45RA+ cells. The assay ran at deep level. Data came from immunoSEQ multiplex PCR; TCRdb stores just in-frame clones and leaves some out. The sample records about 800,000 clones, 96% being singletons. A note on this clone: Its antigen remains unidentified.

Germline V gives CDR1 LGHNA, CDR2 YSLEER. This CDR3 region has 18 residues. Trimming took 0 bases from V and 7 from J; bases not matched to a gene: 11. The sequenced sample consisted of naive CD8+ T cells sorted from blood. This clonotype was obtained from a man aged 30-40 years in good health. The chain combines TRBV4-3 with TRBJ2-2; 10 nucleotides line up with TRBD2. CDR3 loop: CASSQEPGLAGVVGELFF. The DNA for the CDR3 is TGCGCCAGCAGCCAAGAACCCGGTCTAGCGGGAGTGGTCGGGGAGCTGTTTTTT.